This passage covers 11 T cell receptor beta chains from one sample sequenced in a study of lymphopenia after photon versus proton radiotherapy. Some clones are missing from TCRdb's copy, which holds only in-frame ones; the method was immunoSEQ multiplex PCR. The sample carries under 70,000 clones, less than 95% recorded once. Sequences were derived from peripheral blood, sampled from a patient treated with photon-based radiotherapy. The receptors originated from a woman between 40 and 50 years old with cholangiocarcinoma.

The V gene is TRBV7-2, the J gene TRBJ2-7, with 7 positions matching TRBD2. Germline-derived CDR1 and CDR2 are SGHTA and FQGNSA. Trimming took 3 bases from V and 6 from J; bases not matched to a gene: 2. The CDR3 sequence is 12 residues long. The CDR3 loop reads CASSFPGGEQYF. The CDR3, as DNA: TGTGCCAGCAGCTTTCCGGGGGGCGAGCAGTACTTC. Filled out from reference TRBV7-2 and TRBJ2-7, the complete variable domain reads GAGVSQSPSNKVTEKGKDVELRCDPISGHTALYWYRQSLGQGLEFLIYFQGNSAPDKSGLPSDRFSAERTGGSVSTLTIQRTQQEDSAVYLCASSFPGGEQYFGPGTRLTVT.

This clone showed up just once. The gene calls are TRBV13 and TRBJ1-2; a possible D gene is TRBD1 (5 bases). The germline CDR1 and CDR2 sequences are PRHDT and FYEKMQ (reference sequence). This CDR3 is 14 amino acids long. V was shortened by 0 bases and J by 3 bases, with 8 bases between the two germline ends. The CDR3 spells CASSLGGVHYGYTF. The CDR3 DNA reads TGTGCCAGCAGCTTAGGGGGGGTCCACTATGGCTACACCTTC.

The chain links TRBV6-1 to TRBJ1-6; TRBD1 aligns across 7 bases. V shed 9 bases, J shed 8 bases, and the junction held 7 bases outside the gene matches. The V gene's germline CDR1 is MNHNS and CDR2 SASEGT. This CDR3 contains 13 residues. The CDR3 DNA sequence: TGTGCCAGTGGACAGGCGAAGGATTCACCCCTCCACTTT. Translation gives CASGQAKDSPLHF.

In this sample, this clone turned up many times. The chain combines TRBV19 with TRBJ2-7; D tentatively reads TRBD1 or TRBD2 (5 bases each). Germline assignment: CDR1 LNHDA and CDR2 SQIVND (reference sequence). V lost 3 bases and J 0 bases, leaving 12 bases between the germline ends. CDR3 size: 15 residues. The CDR3 loop reads CASSIRDESSYEQYF. CDR3 DNA sequence: TGTGCCAGTAGTATTCGGGACGAGAGCTCCTACGAGCAGTACTTC.

The chain has TRBV11-2 and TRBJ2-7; 7 bases are a match to TRBD2. Germline V gene lookup returns CDR1 SGHAT and CDR2 FQNNGV. Trimming at V came to 1 base and at J to 3 bases, leaving 9 bases not matched to a gene. The CDR3 runs to 16 residues. This CDR3 is CASSLGLAGVVYEQYF. The CDR3 nucleotides are TGTGCCAGCAGCTTAGGTCTCGCGGGAGTCGTCTACGAGCAGTACTTC.

Comments on this clone: One end of the junction is discordant with germline, which a read error may explain. J is TRBJ1-4 and V is TRBV7-7; 8 bases map to TRBD1. Germline V gene lookup returns CDR1 SSHAT and CDR2 FNYEAQ (reference sequence). CDR3 size: 14 residues. The CDR3 protein is CASSPGQGNEKLFF. CDR3 in DNA: TGTGCTAGCAGCCCCGGACAGGGTAATGAAAAACTGTTTTTT.

This chain uses TRBV30 with TRBJ1-1, with D perhaps TRBD1 (6 bases). The CDR3 loop spans 13 amino acids. Germline values: CDR1 GTSNPN, CDR2 SVGIG (reference sequence). The germline V and J ends were trimmed by 2 bases and 1 base, with 8 bases remaining between them. The CDR3: CAWSLTGNTEAFF. The CDR3 DNA reads TGTGCCTGGAGTTTGACAGGGAACACTGAAGCTTTCTTT.

The rearrangement joins TRBV5-4 to TRBJ2-2; no firm D call. The V end lost 0 bases, the J end lost 4 bases, and 16 bases lay between the germline ends. This CDR3 spans 17 amino acids. In germline, CDR1 is SGHNT, CDR2 YYREEE (reference sequence). The CDR3 spells CASSLDFPPSGTGELFF. In DNA, the CDR3 is TGTGCCAGCAGCTTGGATTTCCCTCCCTCAGGCACCGGGGAGCTGTTTTTT.

The J gene is TRBJ2-1, the V gene TRBV19; D possibly corresponds to TRBD2 (5 bases). The ends were cut back, 3 bases at V and 11 bases at J, with 11 bases in the middle. The CDR3 is 12 amino acids. Germline V CDR1 and CDR2: LNHDA, SQIVND (reference sequence). The CDR3 DNA reads as TGTGCCAGTAGTATTGAGGGAGAGAAGCAGTTCTTC. This encodes CASSIEGEKQFF. Full variable domain (rest looked up from reference TRBV19 and TRBJ2-1): DGGITQSPKYLFRKEGQNVTLSCEQNLNHDAMYWYRQDPGQGLRLIYYSQIVNDFQKGDIAEGYSVSREKKESFPLTVTSAQKNPTAFYLCASSIEGEKQFFGPGTRLTVL.

The chain joins TRBV5-1 to TRBJ1-2; the D is unclear. The CDR3 spans 13 residues. V was shortened by 0 bases and J by 4 bases, with 7 bases between the two germline ends. Germline V lookup: CDR1 SGHRS, CDR2 YFSETQ. DNA of the CDR3: TGCGCCAGCAGCTTGGAAACGGTCTATGGCTACACCTTC. Its protein is CASSLETVYGYTF.

The rearrangement uses TRBV28 and TRBJ2-3, with TRBD2 identical over 12 bases. Germline CDR1 MDHEN, CDR2 SYDVKM. The CDR3 loop spans 16 amino acids. Unmatched junction bases numbered 7, after V lost 4 bases and J lost 5 bases. The CDR3 spells CASSSRTSGMRDTQYF. The CDR3 DNA is TGTGCCAGCAGTTCACGGACTAGCGGGATGCGAGATACGCAGTATTTT. The full variable domain, rest sourced from reference TRBV28 and TRBJ2-3, is DVKVTQSSRYLVKRTGEKVFLECVQDMDHENMFWYRQDPGLGLRLIYFSYDVKMKEKGDIPEGYSVSREKKERFSLILESASTNQTSMYLCASSSRTSGMRDTQYFGPGTRLTVL.